Presented here are 15 T cell receptor beta chains from one specimen sequenced in a study of blood T cell repertoires in COVID-19. The protocol was immunoSEQ multiplex PCR, while the TCRdb copy is restricted to in-frame clones and leaves out a portion. Of some 510,000 clones in the sample, more than 75% were seen once. The sequenced material came from PBMCs or T cells enriched from blood (not recorded which). The source of these receptors is a woman aged 35 to 49 who had recovered from COVID-19.

The rearrangement links TRBV28 to TRBJ1-1; 8 bases are a match to TRBD1. This CDR3 is built from 11 residues. Per the germline V gene, CDR1 is MDHEN and CDR2 is SYDVKM. The V gene end was trimmed by 6 bases and the J gene end by 8 bases; junction bases not matched to a gene: 2. The CDR3 DNA follows: TGTGCCAGCAGGAACAGGGGGGAAGCTTTCTTT. Translation gives CASRNRGEAFF.

V and J are TRBV6-2 or TRBV6-3 and TRBJ2-7; D is undetermined. The CDR3 has 14 amino acids. CDR1 MNHEY and CDR2 SVGEGT come from the germline V gene. The V and J ends lost 4 bases and 8 bases respectively, with 18 bases between them. The CDR3 loop reads CASSFEAHGSQQYF. In nucleotides, the CDR3 is TGTGCCAGCAGTTTCGAAGCTCATGGTTCGCAGCAGTACTTC.

This clone was detected only once. This sequence joins TRBV6-5 and TRBJ1-2; weak D call: TRBD1 (5 bases). The CDR3 contains 14 residues. CDR1 and CDR2 (germline): MNHEY, SVGAGI. V lost 8 bases and J 4 bases, leaving 17 bases between the germline ends. CDR3 protein: CASLNQQDLYGYTF. CDR3 sequence (DNA): TGTGCCAGCCTAAACCAACAGGACCTCTATGGCTACACCTTC.

This sequence joins TRBV30 and TRBJ1-2; TRBD1 agrees at 7 bases. Per germline, CDR1 GTSNPN and CDR2 SVGIG (reference sequence). Unmatched junction bases numbered 3, after V lost 3 bases and J lost 8 bases. There are 11 residues in the CDR3. The CDR3 here is CAWRGGWGYTF. The CDR3 DNA reads TGTGCCTGGAGAGGGGGCTGGGGCTACACCTTC.

This chain connects TRBV2 to TRBJ1-3; possible D gene TRBD1, 5 bases. CDR3 length equals 16 residues. Germline loops: CDR1 SNHLY, CDR2 FYNNEI. V lost 4 bases, J lost 0 bases, and 13 bases lay in between. The chain's CDR3 is CASSAWGLGSGNTIYF. The CDR3 DNA reads TGTGCCAGCAGTGCCTGGGGACTAGGCTCTGGAAACACCATATATTTT.

The chain couples TRBV6-5 to TRBJ1-1, with TRBD1 identical over 7 bases. Germline CDR1 is MNHEY and CDR2 is SVGAGI. V lost 6 bases and J lost 1; bases outside the gene matches: 8. The length of the CDR3 is 15 residues. The CDR3 is CASSPTRQGNTEAFF. CDR3 DNA: TGTGCCAGCAGCCCCACAAGACAGGGGAACACTGAAGCTTTCTTT.

The chain links TRBV15 to TRBJ2-7; TRBD1 agrees at 7 bases. V was pared by 0 bases and J by 3 bases, with 8 bases of the junction left unmatched. The CDR3 has 16 residues. Germline V gene lookup returns CDR1 LNHNV and CDR2 YYDKDF (reference sequence). CDR3 sequence: CATSRDLGTANYEQYF. The CDR3, as DNA: TGTGCCACCAGCAGAGATCTGGGGACAGCGAACTACGAGCAGTACTTC.

The chain recombines TRBV5-1 with TRBJ2-7, with 11 bases identical to TRBD2. The CDR3 length is 16 residues. V dropped 5 bases and J dropped 5; count of bases not matched to a gene: 12. The germline V gene encodes CDR1 SGHRS and CDR2 YFSETQ. CDR3 bases: TGCGCCAGCAGTCCCGCCGGGACTAGCGGAATCCACGAGCAGTACTTC. Its translation is CASSPAGTSGIHEQYF.

The chain employs TRBV5-6 and TRBJ2-3; 12 nucleotides align to TRBD2. CDR1 SGHDT and CDR2 YYEEEE come from the germline V gene. V gave up 4 bases and J gave up 2 bases; unmatched junction bases: 5. This CDR3 spans 16 amino acids. CDR3 bases: TGTGCCAGCAGCCGGACTAGCGGGACCAACACAGATACGCAGTATTTT. Residues: CASSRTSGTNTDTQYF.

The chain is built from TRBV19 and TRBJ1-5, with TRBD1 identical over 8 bases. Unmatched junction bases numbered 2, after V lost 6 bases and J lost 7 bases. Looked up from germline, CDR1 is LNHDA and CDR2 is SQIVND (reference sequence). The CDR3 has 12 amino acids. CDR3 sequence: CASSDRGQPQHF. CDR3 nucleotides: TGTGCCAGTAGCGACAGGGGCCAGCCCCAGCATTTT.

The chain joins TRBV14 to TRBJ2-4; D is uncertain. CDR3 length equals 15 residues. The V and J ends lost 4 bases and 0 bases respectively, with 10 bases between them. Germline values: CDR1 SGHDN, CDR2 FVKESK. The CDR3 loop reads CASSPGGLAKNIQYF. CDR3 DNA: TGTGCCAGCAGCCCCGGCGGCCTAGCCAAAAACATTCAGTACTTC. The full variable domain, rest sourced from reference TRBV14 and TRBJ2-4, is EAGVTQFPSHSVIEKGQTVTLRCDPISGHDNLYWYRRVMGKEIKFLLHFVKESKQDESGMPNNRFLAERTGGTYSTLKVQPAELEDSGVYFCASSPGGLAKNIQYFGAGTRLSVL.

The chain combines TRBV5-6 with TRBJ1-5; 8 bases are a match to TRBD1. The CDR3 consists of 15 residues. Germline assignment: CDR1 SGHDT and CDR2 YYEEEE. V shed 4 bases and J 6 bases; nucleotides not matched to a gene: 9. CDR3 residues: CASSLGTGITQPQHF. The DNA for the CDR3 is TGTGCCAGCAGCCTGGGGACAGGCATTACTCAGCCCCAGCATTTT.

As to this clone: The identical CDR3 is also encoded by other nucleotide sequences in the sample. The chain is built from TRBV27 and TRBJ1-1; D call uncertain. Trimming removed 2 bases at V and 1 base at J, with 5 bases between. Germline V gives CDR1 MNHEY, CDR2 SMNVEV (reference sequence). CDR3 length: 13 residues. CDR3 sequence (DNA): TGTGCCAGCAGTTTAGTTAGGAACACTGAAGCTTTCTTT. As protein: CASSLVRNTEAFF.

The chain combines TRBV13 with TRBJ2-7; TRBD2 agrees at 11 bases. V shed 4 bases and J 7 bases; nucleotides not matched to a gene: 6. Germline CDR1 reads PRHDT; CDR2 reads FYEKMQ (reference sequence). The CDR3 has 14 residues. The CDR3 is CASSWSSGRSEQYF. The CDR3 DNA sequence: TGTGCCAGCAGCTGGTCTAGCGGGAGGAGTGAGCAGTACTTC.

The chain has TRBV5-4 and TRBJ2-7, with TRBD2 matching 8 bases. J gave up 1 base and V 4 bases, and 10 bases lay outside the gene matches. Looked up from germline, CDR1 is SGHNT and CDR2 is YYREEE (reference sequence). The CDR3 loop spans 16 amino acids. This CDR3 reads CASSRTSTSVSYEQYF. The CDR3 bases are TGTGCCAGCAGCCGCACTTCGACTAGCGTATCCTACGAGCAGTACTTC. Variable domain in full (rest from reference TRBV5-4 and TRBJ2-7): ETGVTQSPTHLIKTRGQQVTLRCSSQSGHNTVSWYQQALGQGPQFIFQYYREEENGRGNFPPRFSGLQFPNYSSELNVNALELDDSALYLCASSRTSTSVSYEQYFGPGTRLTVT.